Below, 13 T cell receptor beta chains from the same sample are listed, as sequenced in a study of blood T cell repertoires in COVID-19 (dated by TCRdb to the early 2020s). Library construction relied on the immunoSEQ multiplex PCR assay. As stored in TCRdb, this immuneACCESS dataset retains in-frame rearrangements with V and J assigned. A fraction of the clones does not appear; measured against another copy, unresolved V genes explain less than half of the discrepancy, and the remainder lacks a known reason. The sample yields hundreds of thousands of clones; 88% were counted once. The ten largest clones represent approximately 2% of the sample. Sequencing was performed on PBMCs or T cells enriched from blood (not recorded which). These receptors came from a woman aged 55-69 years in a cohort exposed to, infected with or recovered from COVID-19 (not recorded which).

The sample holds one count of this clone. The gene calls are TRBV5-1 and TRBJ1-3; D ambiguous. The CDR3 is 16 residues long. Germline V gives CDR1 SGHRS, CDR2 YFSETQ. V was clipped by 0 bases and J by 0 bases, with 10 bases between them. The CDR3 loop reads CASSLVTGYSGNTIYF. As DNA, the CDR3 is TGCGCCAGCAGCTTGGTGACGGGTTACTCTGGAAACACCATATATTTT.

This chain joins TRBV5-1 and TRBJ2-5; the D gene is possibly TRBD2 (6 bases). Germline V gives CDR1 SGHRS, CDR2 YFSETQ. The CDR3 contains 15 residues. Trimming stripped 6 bases from V and 4 bases from J, with 19 bases between. CDR3 sequence: CASKVGGTPLETQYF. In DNA form, the CDR3 reads TGCGCCAGCAAGGTTGGTGGGACTCCCTTAGAGACCCAGTACTTC.

This clone was seen only once. The V gene is TRBV28, the J gene TRBJ2-1; a possible D gene is TRBD1 (8 bases). Germline V CDR1 and CDR2: MDHEN, SYDVKM. The CDR3 runs 15 residues. V was pared by 8 bases and J by 10 bases, with 24 bases between. The CDR3 DNA sequence: TGTGCCAGCCAATACGGGGGGACAGGCCTCCAGGAGCAGTTCTTC. Amino acids: CASQYGGTGLQEQFF.

DNA for the CDR3: TGTGCCTGGAGCGGAGAAGGGGGCGCTTCCTACGAGCAGTACTTC. Translating gives CAWSGEGGASYEQYF. This chain connects TRBV30 to TRBJ2-7; 7 bases are shared with TRBD1. Germline CDR1 is GTSNPN and CDR2 is SVGIG (reference sequence). CDR3 length: 15 amino acids. With V trimmed by 3 bases and J by 1 base, 9 bases remained unmatched.

This chain joins TRBV11-2 and TRBJ1-6, with no clear D. The germline CDR1 and CDR2 sequences are SGHAT and FQNNGV. Trimming pared 5 bases from V and 7 bases from J, leaving 9 bases between. The CDR3 contains 13 residues. The CDR3 coding sequence is TGTGCCAGCAGCGCGAACGGGAATTCACCCCTCCACTTT. Amino acid sequence: CASSANGNSPLHF.

The gene calls are TRBV28 and TRBJ2-2; D unclear. This CDR3 region has 12 residues. V lost 7 bases and J 4 bases, leaving 7 bases between the germline ends. Germline loops: CDR1 MDHEN, CDR2 SYDVKM. DNA for the CDR3: TGTGCCAGCACCAAATTCACCGGGGAGCTGTTTTTT. Its protein product is CASTKFTGELFF.

The chain joins TRBV2 to TRBJ1-3; the D is unclear. From germline, CDR1 is SNHLY and CDR2 FYNNEI. The CDR3 contains 14 residues. Trimming took 6 bases from V and 0 from J, leaving 9 bases between them. The CDR3 here is CASREVHSGNTIYF. The CDR3 DNA sequence: TGTGCCAGCAGAGAGGTACACTCTGGAAACACCATATATTTT.

The CDR3, as DNA: TGTGCCAGCAGCCAAGGAGGAAATACGCAGTATTTT. Protein product: CASSQGGNTQYF. The V call is TRBV3-1 (or the pseudogene TRBV3-2), the J call TRBJ2-3; D gene uncertain. Deletions cut 1 base from V and 7 bases from J, with 6 bases between. The CDR3 totals 12 residues. CDR1 and CDR2 (germline): LGHDT, YNNKEL (reference sequence).

In this sample, this clone turned up once. The rearrangement joins TRBV7-8 to TRBJ1-3, with no clear D. The V end lost 1 base, the J end lost 9 bases, and 13 bases lay between the germline ends. The germline CDR1 and CDR2 sequences are SGHVS and FQNEAQ. This CDR3 is 14 amino acids long. The CDR3 is CASSLDPARGTIYF. DNA for the CDR3: TGTGCCAGCAGCTTAGATCCAGCACGGGGCACCATATATTTT.

V usage is TRBV29-1 and J usage is TRBJ2-5; possibly TRBD2 for D (5 bases). This CDR3 is 11 amino acids long. The V gene's germline CDR1 is SQVTM and CDR2 ANQGSEA. Trimming cost V 7 bases and J 3 bases, with 9 bases left between them. CDR3 in DNA: TGCAGCGAAAAACTAGAAGAGACCCAGTACTTC. Protein: CSEKLEETQYF. The entire variable domain, with the rest obtained from reference TRBV29-1 and TRBJ2-5, is as follows: SAVISQKPSRDICQRGTSLTIQCQVDSQVTMMFWYRQQPGQSLTLIATANQGSEATYESGFVIDKFPISRPNLTFSTLTVSNMSPEDSSIYLCSEKLEETQYFGPGTRLLVL.

This chain connects TRBV7-2 to TRBJ2-1, with a weak D call TRBD1 (5 bases). This CDR3 contains 13 residues. The V gene lost 1 base and the J gene lost 8 bases, with 9 bases spanning the gap. Germline CDR1 reads SGHTA; CDR2 reads FQGNSA. The CDR3 spells CASSLEGWDEQFF. CDR3 sequence (DNA): TGTGCCAGCAGCTTAGAGGGGTGGGATGAGCAGTTCTTC.

J is TRBJ2-1 and V is TRBV6-5; 12 bases line up with TRBD2. The junction had 5 bases not matched to a gene; V was cut back by 8 bases and J by 12 bases. The CDR3 spans 12 residues. Germline V gene lookup returns CDR1 MNHEY and CDR2 SVGAGI. DNA for the CDR3: TGTGCCAGCGGACTAGCGGGGATGGGGCAGTTCTTC. Amino acid sequence: CASGLAGMGQFF.

This chain links TRBV14 with TRBJ2-3; 9 bases fit TRBD2. Per germline, CDR1 SGHDN and CDR2 FVKESK. The length of the CDR3 is 14 residues. Trimming took 6 bases from V and 6 from J; bases not matched to a gene: 7. This chain's CDR3 is CASRRAGGLDTQYF. The CDR3 coding sequence is TGTGCCAGCAGGCGAGCGGGAGGATTGGATACGCAGTATTTT. The full variable domain, rest sourced from reference TRBV14 and TRBJ2-3, is EAGVTQFPSHSVIEKGQTVTLRCDPISGHDNLYWYRRVMGKEIKFLLHFVKESKQDESGMPNNRFLAERTGGTYSTLKVQPAELEDSGVYFCASRRAGGLDTQYFGPGTRLTVL.